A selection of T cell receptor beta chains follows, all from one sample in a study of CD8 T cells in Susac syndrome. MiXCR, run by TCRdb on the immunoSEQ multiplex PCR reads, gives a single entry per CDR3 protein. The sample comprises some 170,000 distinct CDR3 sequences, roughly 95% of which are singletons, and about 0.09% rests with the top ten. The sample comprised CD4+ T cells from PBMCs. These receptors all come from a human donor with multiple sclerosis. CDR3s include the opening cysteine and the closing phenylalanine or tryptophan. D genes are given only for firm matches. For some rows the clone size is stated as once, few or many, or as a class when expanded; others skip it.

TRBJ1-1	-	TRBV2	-	CASSVRGETEAFF	TGTGCCAGCAGTGTTCGAGGGGAGACTGAAGCTTTCTTT
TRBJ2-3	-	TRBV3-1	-	CASSRGRNTDTQYF	TGTGCCAGCAGCCGCGGACGGAACACAGATACGCAGTATTTT
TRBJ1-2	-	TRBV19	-	CASSSLWPGGGYTF	TGTGCCAGTAGTTCCTTATGGCCCGGTGGGGGCTACACCTTC
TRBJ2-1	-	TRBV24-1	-	CATSDFTGSRNEQFF	TGTGCCACCAGTGATTTTACAGGGAGTAGGAATGAGCAGTTCTTC
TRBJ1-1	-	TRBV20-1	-	CSGRPGMNTEAFF	TGCAGTGGTCGGCCAGGCATGAACACTGAAGCTTTCTTT
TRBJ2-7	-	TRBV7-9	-	CASSPISQEDSYEQYF	TGTGCCAGCAGCCCAATCTCCCAGGAGGACTCCTACGAGCAGTACTTC
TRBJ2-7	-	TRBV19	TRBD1	CASSISSGQGPSEQYF	TGTGCCAGTAGTATAAGTTCGGGACAGGGTCCGTCAGAGCAGTACTTC
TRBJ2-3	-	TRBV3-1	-	CASSASWGSTDTQYF	TGTGCCAGCAGCGCATCCTGGGGCAGCACAGATACGCAGTATTTT
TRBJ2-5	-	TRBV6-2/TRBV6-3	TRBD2	CATDDSGRIQETQYF	TGTGCCACCGATGATAGCGGGAGGATACAAGAGACCCAGTACTTC
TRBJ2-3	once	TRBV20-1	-	CSAAGQGGGRAPDTQYF	TGCAGTGCTGCCGGACAGGGAGGCGGGAGGGCCCCAGATACGCAGTATTTT
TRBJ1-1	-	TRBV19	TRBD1	CASRQQGRYTEAFF	TGTGCCAGTAGACAACAGGGGAGGTACACTGAAGCTTTCTTT
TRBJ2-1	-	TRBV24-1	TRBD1	CATSDTRQGGDEQFF	TGTGCCACCAGTGATACGAGACAGGGGGGGGATGAGCAGTTCTTC